The present entry profiles one TCR beta chain with its context. Its cognate antigen is unknown. These data are taken from a study of cytomegalovirus exposure and HLA in healthy donors. CDR3 size: 15 residues. Between the trimmed V and J ends, which lost 2 bases and 2 bases, there was a span of 10 bases. CDR1 and CDR2 (germline): LNHDA, SQIVND (reference sequence). Broader study findings: High sensitivity and specificity were reportedly achieved when the classifier diagnosed cytomegalovirus status. In an earlier analysis, about 87% or about 30%: the productive usage of most TCR beta V segments. TCR beta chain V- and J-gene trimming was linked, in a later analysis, to a missense variant in DCLRE1C.

The PCR employed 60 Vbeta primers together with 13 Jbeta primers. Profiled with immunoSEQ multiplex PCR; TCRdb holds only in-frame clones, not every one. Listed are under 70,000 clones; less than 15% falls within the top ten. The TCR comes from a woman aged 25-40 years in good health and CMV-seropositive. The chain recombines TRBV19 with TRBJ2-1; the D gene is possibly TRBD2 (5 bases). The source material was PBMCs. DNA for the CDR3: TGTGCCAGTAGTATACGGGAAAATCCCTACAATGAGCAGTTCTTC. Translation gives CASSIRENPYNEQFF.